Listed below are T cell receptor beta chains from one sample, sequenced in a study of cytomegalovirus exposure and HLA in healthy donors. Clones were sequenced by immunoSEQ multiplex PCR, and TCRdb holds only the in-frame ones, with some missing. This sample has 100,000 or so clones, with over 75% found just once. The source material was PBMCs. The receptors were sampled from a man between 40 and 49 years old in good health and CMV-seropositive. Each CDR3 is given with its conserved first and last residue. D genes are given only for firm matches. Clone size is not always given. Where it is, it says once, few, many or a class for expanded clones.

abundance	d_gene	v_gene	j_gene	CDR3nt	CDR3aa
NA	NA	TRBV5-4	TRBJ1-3	TGTGCCAGCAGCTTGAACGCACTCCCTCCTGGAAACACCATATATTTT	CASSLNALPPGNTIYF
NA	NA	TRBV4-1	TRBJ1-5	TGCGCCAGCAGCCCACGAGACACCACACTCTTCAATCAGCCCCAGCATTTT	CASSPRDTTLFNQPQHF
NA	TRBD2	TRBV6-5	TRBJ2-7	TGTGCCAGCCGGACGGGGGGCTCCTACGAGCAGTACTTC	CASRTGGSYEQYF
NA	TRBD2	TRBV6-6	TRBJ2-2	TGTGCCAGCAGTTACCGTAGCGGGACGAACACCGGGGAGCTGTTTTTT	CASSYRSGTNTGELFF
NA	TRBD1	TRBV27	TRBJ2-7	TGTGCCAGCAGTTTTGGGACAGGATCCTACGAGCAGTACTTC	CASSFGTGSYEQYF
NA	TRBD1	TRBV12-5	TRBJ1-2	TGTGCTAGTGGTTTGACGGGACAGCATGGCTACACCTTC	CASGLTGQHGYTF
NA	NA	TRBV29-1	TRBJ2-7	TGCAGCGTTGAAGATGTGGCAAACTACGAGCAGTACTTC	CSVEDVANYEQYF
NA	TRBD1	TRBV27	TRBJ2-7	TGTGCCTCGAAGCGTGGGGACAGAGAACCCTACGAGCAGTACTTC	CASKRGDREPYEQYF
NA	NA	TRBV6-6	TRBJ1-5	TGTGCCAGCAGTTACCGTGTCAATCAGCCCCAGCATTTT	CASSYRVNQPQHF
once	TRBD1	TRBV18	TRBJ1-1	TGTGTCAGCGGTGGGACAGGAGGAATGAACACTGAAGCTTTCTTT	CVSGGTGGMNTEAFF
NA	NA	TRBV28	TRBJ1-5	TGTGCCAGCAGTCAGGGACAGCCCCAGCATTTT	CASSQGQPQHF
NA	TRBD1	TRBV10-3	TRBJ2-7	TGCGCTACCGGGTGGCAGGGGGATTACGAGCAGTACTTC	CATGWQGDYEQYF
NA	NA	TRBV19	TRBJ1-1	TGTGCCAGTAGTATTCGGGGGGTGAACACTGAAGCTTTCTTT	CASSIRGVNTEAFF
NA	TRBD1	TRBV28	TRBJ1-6	TGTGCCAGCAGTGTCTGGACAGGGGTATCACCCCTCCACTTT	CASSVWTGVSPLHF
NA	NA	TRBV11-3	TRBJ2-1	TGTGCCAGCAGCCCGGGACTTTACAATGAGCAGTTCTTC	CASSPGLYNEQFF
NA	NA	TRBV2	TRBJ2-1	TGTGCCAGCAGTTTTCCCTTTGAGAATGAGCAGTTCTTC	CASSFPFENEQFF
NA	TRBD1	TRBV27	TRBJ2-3	TGTGCCAGTAGACAGGGGGCCTCAGATACGCAGTATTTT	CASRQGASDTQYF
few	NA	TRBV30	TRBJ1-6	TGTGCCTGGAGTGTCTATGAGAATTCACCCCTCCACTTT	CAWSVYENSPLHF
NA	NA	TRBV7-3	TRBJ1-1	TGTGCCAATGAGGGGGACACTGAAGCTTTCTTT	CANEGDTEAFF
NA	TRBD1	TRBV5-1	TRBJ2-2	TGCGCCAGCAGCACTGGACAGGCCGGGGAGCTGTTTTTT	CASSTGQAGELFF
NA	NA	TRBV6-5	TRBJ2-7	TGTGCCAGCAGTTACTGGGGGGATGAGCAGTACTTC	CASSYWGDEQYF
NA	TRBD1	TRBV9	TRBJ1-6	TGTGCCAGCAGCGCCCAGACAGGGGAAGGTTCACCCCTCCACTTT	CASSAQTGEGSPLHF
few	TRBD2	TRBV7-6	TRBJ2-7	TGTGCCAGCAGCTTAGGGGGCTTAGCGGGGGGCCGTTACGAGCAGTACTTC	CASSLGGLAGGRYEQYF
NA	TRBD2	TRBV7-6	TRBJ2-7	TGTGCCAGCAGCTTCCGGACTAGCGGCTACGAGCAGTACTTC	CASSFRTSGYEQYF
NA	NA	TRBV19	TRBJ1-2	TGTGCCAGTAGTCTGAACAGGGTGGATGGCTACACCTTC	CASSLNRVDGYTF
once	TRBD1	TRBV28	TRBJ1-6	TGTGCCAGCAGGTACTACGCAGGGGGGACTTCACCCCTCCACTTT	CASRYYAGGTSPLHF
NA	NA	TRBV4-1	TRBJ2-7	TGCGCCAGCAGCCTAAGGGGGGGGCCAGAGTACGAGCAGTACTTC	CASSLRGGPEYEQYF
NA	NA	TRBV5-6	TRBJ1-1	TGTGCCAGCCACCGGGGGGGCCTCAAGACTGAAGCTTTCTTT	CASHRGGLKTEAFF
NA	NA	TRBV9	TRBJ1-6	TGTGCCAGCAGCCCATCCTGGGGAGGTAATTCACCCCTCCACTTT	CASSPSWGGNSPLHF
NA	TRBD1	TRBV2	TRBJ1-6	TGTGCCAGCAGGCTGGACAGGGGTCGGTCACCCCTCCACTTT	CASRLDRGRSPLHF
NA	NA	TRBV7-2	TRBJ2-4	TGTGCCAGCAGCTTTGGCGCAGCCAAAAACAGTCAGTACTTC	CASSFGAAKNSQYF
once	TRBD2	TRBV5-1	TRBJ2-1	TGCGCCAGCAGGGCTAGCGGGGGGGTGGTTCGCAATGAGCAGTTCTTC	CASRASGGVVRNEQFF
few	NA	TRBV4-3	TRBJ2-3	TGCGCCAGCAGCCAACAAATAGGCAGGGAGGAGTATTTT	CASSQQIGREEYF
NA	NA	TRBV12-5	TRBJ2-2	TGTGCTAGTGGTTTACCTCCTCCTAGTAACACCGGGGAGCTGTTTTTT	CASGLPPPSNTGELFF
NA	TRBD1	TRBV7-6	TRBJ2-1	TGTGCCAGCAGTGACACGGGACAGGGGGCCGATGAGCAGTTCTTC	CASSDTGQGADEQFF
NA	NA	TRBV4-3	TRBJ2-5	TGCGCCAGCAGCCAAGATACAGGGCGGGAGACCCAGTACTTC	CASSQDTGRETQYF
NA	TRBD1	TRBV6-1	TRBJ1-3	TGTGCCAGCACCGCAGGGGGCCACTCTGGAAACACCATATATTTT	CASTAGGHSGNTIYF
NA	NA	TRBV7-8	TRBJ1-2	TGTGCCAGCAGCTTATCCTATAGGTTCCCGGGGTTCTATGGCTACACCTTC	CASSLSYRFPGFYGYTF
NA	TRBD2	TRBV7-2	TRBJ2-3	TGTGCCAGCAGCTGGACTAGCGGGGGGGCCTCAGATACGCAGTATTTT	CASSWTSGGASDTQYF
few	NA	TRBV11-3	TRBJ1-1	TGTGCCAGCAGCTTTACAGGGCGGACTGAAGCTTTCTTT	CASSFTGRTEAFF
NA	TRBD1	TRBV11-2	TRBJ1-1	TGTGCCAGCAGCTTCCAAGGGACAGGGGGAGGTAGCACTGAAGCTTTCTTT	CASSFQGTGGGSTEAFF
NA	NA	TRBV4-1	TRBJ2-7	TGCGCCAGCAGCCGCGACAGAGGCTCCTACGAGCAGTACTTC	CASSRDRGSYEQYF
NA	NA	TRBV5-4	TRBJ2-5	TGTGCCAGCAGCTTGGCGGAGACCCAGTACTTC	CASSLAETQYF
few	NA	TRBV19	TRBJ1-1	TGTGCCAGTAGATCACAGGGGAACACTGAAGCTTTCTTT	CASRSQGNTEAFF
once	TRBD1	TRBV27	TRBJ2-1	TGTGCCAGCAGTTCGGGACAGGGGTTAAATGAGCAGTTCTTC	CASSSGQGLNEQFF
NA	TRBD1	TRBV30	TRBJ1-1	TGTGCCTGGAGTGCCCCCCCCGACAGGGGCCGAACTGAAGCTTTCTTT	CAWSAPPDRGRTEAFF
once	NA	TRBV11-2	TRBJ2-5	TGTGCCAGCAGCTTAGGGGCCCTCATGTTGGAGACCCAGTACTTC	CASSLGALMLETQYF
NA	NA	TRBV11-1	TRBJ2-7	TGTGCCAGCAGCCACCGGCCTGGACAGCTGACCTACGAGCAGTACTTC	CASSHRPGQLTYEQYF
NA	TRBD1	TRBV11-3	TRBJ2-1	TGTGCCAGCAGCACACGACAGGGGGACCACAATGAGCAGTTCTTC	CASSTRQGDHNEQFF
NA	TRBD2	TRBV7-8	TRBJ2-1	TGTGCCAGCAGTCGACTAGCGGGGGCCCGGGGTGAGCAGTTCTTC	CASSRLAGARGEQFF
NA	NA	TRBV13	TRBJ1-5	TGTGCCAGCAGCTTAGGCGGAGGCAGGAGGAATCAGCCCCAGCATTTT	CASSLGGGRRNQPQHF
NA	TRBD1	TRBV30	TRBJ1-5	TGTGCCTGGAGTATGGTGACAGGGCGAGGTAATCAGCCCCAGCATTTT	CAWSMVTGRGNQPQHF
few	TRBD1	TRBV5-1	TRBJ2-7	TGCGCCAGCAGGCCAGGACAGGGGCAAGACTACGAGCAGTACTTC	CASRPGQGQDYEQYF